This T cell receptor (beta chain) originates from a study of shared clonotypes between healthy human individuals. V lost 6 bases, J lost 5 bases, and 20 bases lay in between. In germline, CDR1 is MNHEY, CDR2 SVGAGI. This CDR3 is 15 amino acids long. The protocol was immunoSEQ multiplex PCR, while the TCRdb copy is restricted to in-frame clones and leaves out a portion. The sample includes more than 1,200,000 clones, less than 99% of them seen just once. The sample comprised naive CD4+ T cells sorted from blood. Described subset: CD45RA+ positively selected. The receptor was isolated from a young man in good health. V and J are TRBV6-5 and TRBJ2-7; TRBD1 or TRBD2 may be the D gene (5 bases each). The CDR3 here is CASRRRDARGHEQYF. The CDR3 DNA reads TGTGCCAGCAGGCGCCGGGACGCGAGAGGCCACGAGCAGTACTTC.